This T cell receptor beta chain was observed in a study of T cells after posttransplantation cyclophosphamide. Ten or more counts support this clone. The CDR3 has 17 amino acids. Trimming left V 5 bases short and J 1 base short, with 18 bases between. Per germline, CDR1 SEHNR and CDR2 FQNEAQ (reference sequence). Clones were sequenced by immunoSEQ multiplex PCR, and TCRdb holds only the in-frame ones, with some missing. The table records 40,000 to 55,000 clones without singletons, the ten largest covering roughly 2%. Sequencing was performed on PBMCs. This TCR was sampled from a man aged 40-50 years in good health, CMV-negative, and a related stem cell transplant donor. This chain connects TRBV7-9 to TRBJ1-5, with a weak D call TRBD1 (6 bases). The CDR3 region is CASSPGTLQGSNQPQHF. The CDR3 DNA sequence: TGTGCCAGCAGCCCGGGGACACTCCAAGGGAGCAATCAGCCCCAGCATTTT.